This paragraph covers one T cell receptor (beta chain) sequence. In the authors' workflow: For nucleated cells, counts were estimated from reference gene primer amplification. TCRdb's table, derived via immunoSEQ multiplex PCR, lists solely in-frame clones and lacks some. V and J calls and clone size follow that table, whereas D and trimming were derived from the DNA. The table lists 45,000 to 65,000 clones, roughly 76% of them singletons, with 4% to 5.5% in the top ten. The CDR3 has 16 amino acids. Germline V gene data show CDR1 as LGHDT and CDR2 as YNNKEL (reference sequence). Trimming at V came to 4 bases and at J to 8 bases, leaving 6 bases not matched to a gene. These data come from a study of blood T cell repertoires in COVID-19.

Material: peripheral blood. The V gene is TRBV3-1 (or the pseudogene TRBV3-2), the J gene TRBJ2-2; 14 bases are a match to TRBD2. This sequence originates from a woman aged 60-70 years with acute or convalescent COVID-19. The chain's CDR3 is CASSRRGTSGRGELFF. The CDR3 DNA is TGTGCCAGCAGCCGCCGGGGGACTAGCGGGAGAGGGGAGCTGTTTTTT.